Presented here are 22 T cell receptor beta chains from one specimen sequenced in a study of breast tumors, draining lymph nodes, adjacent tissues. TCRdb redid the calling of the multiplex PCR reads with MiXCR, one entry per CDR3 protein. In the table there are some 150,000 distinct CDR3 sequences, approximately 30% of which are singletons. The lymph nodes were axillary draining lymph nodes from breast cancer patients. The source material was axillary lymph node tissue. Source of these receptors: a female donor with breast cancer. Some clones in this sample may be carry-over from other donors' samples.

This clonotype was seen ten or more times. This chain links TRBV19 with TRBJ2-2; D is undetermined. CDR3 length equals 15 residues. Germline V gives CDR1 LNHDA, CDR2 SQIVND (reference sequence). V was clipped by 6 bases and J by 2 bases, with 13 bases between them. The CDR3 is CASSPIEINTGELFF. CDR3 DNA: TGTGCCAGTAGCCCAATTGAGATCAACACCGGGGAGCTGTTTTTT.

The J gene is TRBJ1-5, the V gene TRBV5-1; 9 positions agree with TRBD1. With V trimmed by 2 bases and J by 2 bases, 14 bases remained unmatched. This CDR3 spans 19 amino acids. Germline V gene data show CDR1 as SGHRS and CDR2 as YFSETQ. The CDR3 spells CASSFDGTGGDYGNQPQHF. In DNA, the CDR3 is TGCGCCAGCAGCTTTGATGGAACAGGGGGCGACTATGGCAATCAGCCCCAGCATTTT.

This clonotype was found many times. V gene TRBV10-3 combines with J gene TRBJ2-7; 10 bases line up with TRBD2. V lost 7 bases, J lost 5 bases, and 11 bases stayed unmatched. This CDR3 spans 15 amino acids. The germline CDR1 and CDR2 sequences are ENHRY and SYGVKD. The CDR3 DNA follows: TGTGCCATCAAAGAAGCGGGAGGGACTATGGACGAGCAGTACTTC. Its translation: CAIKEAGGTMDEQYF.

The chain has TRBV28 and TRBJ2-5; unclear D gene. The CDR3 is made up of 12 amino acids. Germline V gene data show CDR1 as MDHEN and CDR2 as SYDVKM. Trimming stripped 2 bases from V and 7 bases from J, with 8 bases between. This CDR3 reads CASSLNGPTQYF. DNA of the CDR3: TGTGCCAGCAGTTTAAACGGCCCGACCCAGTACTTC.

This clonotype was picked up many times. The CDR3 DNA reads TGTGCCAGCAGCTTAGCTATCGGACAGGGGGCGATCGAGCAGTACTTC. Protein sequence: CASSLAIGQGAIEQYF. This chain uses TRBV7-9 with TRBJ2-7; 11 nucleotides align to TRBD1. The CDR3 sequence is 16 residues long. The germline V gene encodes CDR1 SEHNR and CDR2 FQNEAQ (reference sequence). The trim removed 0 bases at V and 6 bases at J, leaving 7 bases unmatched.

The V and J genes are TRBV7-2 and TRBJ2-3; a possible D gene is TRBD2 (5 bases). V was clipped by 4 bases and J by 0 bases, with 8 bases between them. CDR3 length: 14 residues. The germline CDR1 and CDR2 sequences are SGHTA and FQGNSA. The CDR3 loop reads CASSSWTSTDTQYF. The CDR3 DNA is TGTGCCAGCAGCTCTTGGACTAGCACAGATACGCAGTATTTT. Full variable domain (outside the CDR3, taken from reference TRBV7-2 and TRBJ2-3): GAGVSQSPSNKVTEKGKDVELRCDPISGHTALYWYRQSLGQGLEFLIYFQGNSAPDKSGLPSDRFSAERTGGSVSTLTIQRTQQEDSAVYLCASSSWTSTDTQYFGPGTRLTVL.

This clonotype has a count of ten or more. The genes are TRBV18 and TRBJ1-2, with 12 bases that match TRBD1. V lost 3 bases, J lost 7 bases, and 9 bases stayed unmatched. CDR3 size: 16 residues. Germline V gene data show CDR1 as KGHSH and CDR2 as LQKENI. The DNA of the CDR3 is TGTGCCAGCTCACCGCCCTGGGACAGGGGGCCGGGTGGCTACACCTTC. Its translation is CASSPPWDRGPGGYTF.

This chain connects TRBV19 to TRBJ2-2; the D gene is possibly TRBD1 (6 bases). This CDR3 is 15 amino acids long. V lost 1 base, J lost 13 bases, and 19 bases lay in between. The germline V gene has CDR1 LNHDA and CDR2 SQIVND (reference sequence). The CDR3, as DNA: TGTGCCAGTAGTATAGGGGCAGGGGCTCCCCGGGGGCTGTTTTTT. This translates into CASSIGAGAPRGLFF.

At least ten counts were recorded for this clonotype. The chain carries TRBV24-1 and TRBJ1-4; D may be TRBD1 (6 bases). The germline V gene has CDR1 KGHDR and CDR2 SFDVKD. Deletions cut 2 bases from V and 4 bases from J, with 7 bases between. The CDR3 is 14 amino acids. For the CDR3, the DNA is TGTGCCACCAGTGATTCAGGGGTTAATGAAAAACTGTTTTTT. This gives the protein CATSDSGVNEKLFF.

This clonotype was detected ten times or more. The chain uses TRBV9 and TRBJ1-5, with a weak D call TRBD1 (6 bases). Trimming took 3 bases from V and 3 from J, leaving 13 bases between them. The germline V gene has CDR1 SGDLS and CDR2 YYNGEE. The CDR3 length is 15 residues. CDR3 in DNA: TGTGCCAGCAGCGCCTCAGGGGTTGACAATCAGCCCCAGCATTTT. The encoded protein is CASSASGVDNQPQHF.

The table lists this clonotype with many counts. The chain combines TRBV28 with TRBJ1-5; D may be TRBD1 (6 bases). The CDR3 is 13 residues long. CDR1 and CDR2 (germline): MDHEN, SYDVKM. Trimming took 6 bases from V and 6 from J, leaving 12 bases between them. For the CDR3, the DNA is TGTGCCAGCAGCACAGGGTCAGGTCAGCCCCAGCATTTT. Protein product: CASSTGSGQPQHF.

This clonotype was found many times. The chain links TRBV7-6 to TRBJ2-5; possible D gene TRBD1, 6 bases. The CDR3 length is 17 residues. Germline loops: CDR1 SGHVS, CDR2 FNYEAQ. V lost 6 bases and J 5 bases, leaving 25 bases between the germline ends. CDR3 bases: TGTGCCAGCAGTCCCTTTGGGGACAACCTTTTTCTGGAGACCCAGTACTTC. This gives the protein CASSPFGDNLFLETQYF. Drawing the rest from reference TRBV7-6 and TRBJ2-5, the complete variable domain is GAGVSQSPRYKVTKRGQDVALRCDPISGHVSLYWYRQALGQGPEFLTYFNYEAQQDKSGLPNDRFSAERPEGSISTLTIQRTEQRDSAMYRCASSPFGDNLFLETQYFGPGTRLLVL.

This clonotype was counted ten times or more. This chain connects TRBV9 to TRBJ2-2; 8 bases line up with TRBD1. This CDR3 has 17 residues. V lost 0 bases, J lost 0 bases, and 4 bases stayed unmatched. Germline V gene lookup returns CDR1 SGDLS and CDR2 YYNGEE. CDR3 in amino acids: CASSVARGHTNTGELFF. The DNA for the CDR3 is TGTGCCAGCAGCGTAGCCAGGGGGCATACGAACACCGGGGAGCTGTTTTTT.

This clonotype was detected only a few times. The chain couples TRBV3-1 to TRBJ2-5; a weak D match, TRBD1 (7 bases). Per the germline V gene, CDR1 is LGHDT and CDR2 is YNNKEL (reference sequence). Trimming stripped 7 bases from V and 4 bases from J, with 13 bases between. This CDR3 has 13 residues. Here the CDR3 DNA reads TGTGCCAGCATCAGGGGGGCACGAGAGACCCAGTACTTC. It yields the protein CASIRGARETQYF.

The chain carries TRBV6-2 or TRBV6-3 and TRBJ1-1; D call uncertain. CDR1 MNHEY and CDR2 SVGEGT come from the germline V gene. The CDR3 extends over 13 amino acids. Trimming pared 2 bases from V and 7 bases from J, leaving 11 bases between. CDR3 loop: CASSYGGLDEAFF. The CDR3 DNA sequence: TGTGCCAGCAGTTACGGTGGTCTCGATGAAGCTTTCTTT.

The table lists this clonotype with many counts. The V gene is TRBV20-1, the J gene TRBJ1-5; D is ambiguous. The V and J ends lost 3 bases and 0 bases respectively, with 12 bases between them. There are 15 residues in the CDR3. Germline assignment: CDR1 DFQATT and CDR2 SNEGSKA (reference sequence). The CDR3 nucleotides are TGCAGTGCTAGTAGGGCGCCATATAGCAATCAGCCCCAGCATTTT. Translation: CSASRAPYSNQPQHF.

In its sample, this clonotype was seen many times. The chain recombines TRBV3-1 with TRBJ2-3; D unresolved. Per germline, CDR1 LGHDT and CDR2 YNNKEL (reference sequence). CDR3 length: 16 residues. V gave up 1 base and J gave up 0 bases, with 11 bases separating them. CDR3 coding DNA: TGTGCCAGCAGCCAAGGGTGGACGGCTAGCACAGATACGCAGTATTTT. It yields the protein CASSQGWTASTDTQYF.

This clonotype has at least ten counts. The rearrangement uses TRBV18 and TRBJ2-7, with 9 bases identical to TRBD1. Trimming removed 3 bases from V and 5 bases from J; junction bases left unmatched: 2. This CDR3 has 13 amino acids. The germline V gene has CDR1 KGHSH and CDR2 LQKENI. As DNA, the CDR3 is TGTGCCAGCTCACCGGGACAGGGAAACGAGCAGTACTTC. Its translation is CASSPGQGNEQYF.

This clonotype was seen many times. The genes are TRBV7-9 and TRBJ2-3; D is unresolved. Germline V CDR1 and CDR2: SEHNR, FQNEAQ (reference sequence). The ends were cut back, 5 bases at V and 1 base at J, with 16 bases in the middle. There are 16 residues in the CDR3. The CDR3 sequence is CASSPPPLEGTDTQYF. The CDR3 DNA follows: TGTGCCAGCAGCCCCCCCCCTCTAGAGGGCACAGATACGCAGTATTTT.

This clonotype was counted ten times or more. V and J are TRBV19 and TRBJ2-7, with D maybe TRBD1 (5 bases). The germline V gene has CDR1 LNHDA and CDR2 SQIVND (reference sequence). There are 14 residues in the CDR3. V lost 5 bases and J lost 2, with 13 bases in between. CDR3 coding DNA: TGTGCCAGTAGTGTGAGGACACGTCCCTACGAGCAGTACTTC. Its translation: CASSVRTRPYEQYF.

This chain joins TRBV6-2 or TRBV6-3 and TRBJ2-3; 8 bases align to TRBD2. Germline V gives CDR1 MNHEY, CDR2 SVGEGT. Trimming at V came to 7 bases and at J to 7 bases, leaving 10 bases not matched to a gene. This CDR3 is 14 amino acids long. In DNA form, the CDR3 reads TGTGCCAGCAAACGGGAGGGGGGGACCAATACGCAGTATTTT. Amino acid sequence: CASKREGGTNTQYF.

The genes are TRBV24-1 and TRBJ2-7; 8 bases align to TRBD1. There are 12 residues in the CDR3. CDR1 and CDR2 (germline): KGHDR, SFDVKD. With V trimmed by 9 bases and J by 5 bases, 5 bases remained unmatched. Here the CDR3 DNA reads TGTGCCACCGGGACAGGTTCTAACGAGCAGTACTTC. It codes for CATGTGSNEQYF.